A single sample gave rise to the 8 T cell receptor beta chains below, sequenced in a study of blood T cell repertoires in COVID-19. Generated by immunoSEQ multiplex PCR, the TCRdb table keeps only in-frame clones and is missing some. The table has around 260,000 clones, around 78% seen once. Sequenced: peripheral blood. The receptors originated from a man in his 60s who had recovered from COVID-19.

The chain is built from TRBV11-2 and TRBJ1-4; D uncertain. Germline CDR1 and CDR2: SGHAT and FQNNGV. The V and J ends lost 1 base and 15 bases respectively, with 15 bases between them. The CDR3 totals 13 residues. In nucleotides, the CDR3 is TGTGCCAGCAGCTTAGTGGGCAGAATAGGATTGTTTTTT. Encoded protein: CASSLVGRIGLFF.

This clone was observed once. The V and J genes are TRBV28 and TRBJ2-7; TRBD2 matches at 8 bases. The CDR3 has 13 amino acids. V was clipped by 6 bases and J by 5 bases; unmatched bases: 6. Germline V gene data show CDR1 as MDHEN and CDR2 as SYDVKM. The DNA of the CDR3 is TGTGCCAGCAGCTCCGGGGGGGTCCACGAGCAGTACTTC. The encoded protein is CASSSGGVHEQYF.

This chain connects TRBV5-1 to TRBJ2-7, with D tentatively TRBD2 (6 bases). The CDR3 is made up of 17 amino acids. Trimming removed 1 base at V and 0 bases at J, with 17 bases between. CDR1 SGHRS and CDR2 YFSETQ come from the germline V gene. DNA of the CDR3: TGCGCCAGCAGCTTGACGGCTGGTAGCGGTTCCTCCTACGAGCAGTACTTC. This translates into CASSLTAGSGSSYEQYF. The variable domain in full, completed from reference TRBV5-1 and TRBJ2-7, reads KAGVTQTPRYLIKTRGQQVTLSCSPISGHRSVSWYQQTPGQGLQFLFEYFSETQRNKGNFPGRFSGRQFSNSRSEMNVSTLELGDSALYLCASSLTAGSGSSYEQYFGPGTRLTVT.

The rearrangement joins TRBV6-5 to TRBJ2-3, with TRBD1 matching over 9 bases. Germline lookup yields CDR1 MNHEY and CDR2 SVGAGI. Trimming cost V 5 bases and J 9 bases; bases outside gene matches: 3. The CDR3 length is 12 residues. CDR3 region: CASSRQGDTQYF. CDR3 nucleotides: TGTGCCAGCAGTAGACAGGGGGACACGCAGTATTTT.

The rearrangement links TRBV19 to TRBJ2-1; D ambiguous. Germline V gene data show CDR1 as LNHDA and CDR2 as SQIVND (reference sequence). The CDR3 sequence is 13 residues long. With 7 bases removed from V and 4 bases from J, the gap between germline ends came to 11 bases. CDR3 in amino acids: CASNPGFYNEQFF. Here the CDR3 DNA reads TGTGCCAGTAACCCGGGTTTTTACAATGAGCAGTTCTTC.

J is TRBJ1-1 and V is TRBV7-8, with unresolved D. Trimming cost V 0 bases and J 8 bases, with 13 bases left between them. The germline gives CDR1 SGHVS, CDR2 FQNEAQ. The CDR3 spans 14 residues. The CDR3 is CASSLAQFNSEAFF. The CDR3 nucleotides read TGTGCCAGCAGCTTAGCGCAGTTTAATTCCGAAGCTTTCTTT.

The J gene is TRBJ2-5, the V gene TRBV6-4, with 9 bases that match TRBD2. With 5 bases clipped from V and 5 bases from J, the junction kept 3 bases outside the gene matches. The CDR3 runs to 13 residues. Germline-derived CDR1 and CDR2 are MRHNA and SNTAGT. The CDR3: CASSQGLAETQYF. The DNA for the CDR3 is TGTGCCAGCAGTCAAGGACTAGCGGAGACCCAGTACTTC.

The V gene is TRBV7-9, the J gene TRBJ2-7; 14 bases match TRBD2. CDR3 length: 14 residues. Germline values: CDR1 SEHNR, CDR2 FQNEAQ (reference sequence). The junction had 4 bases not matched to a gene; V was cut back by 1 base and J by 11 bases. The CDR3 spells CASSLGGTSGREYF. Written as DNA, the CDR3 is TGTGCCAGCAGCTTAGGCGGGACTAGCGGGAGAGAGTACTTC.